This T cell receptor (beta chain) derives from a study of cytomegalovirus exposure and HLA in healthy donors. Study-wide results and caveats: Near-uniform donor sequencing depth was presumed by presence/absence analyses. A later analysis revealed that TCR association rates differed between HLA loci, peaking at DRB1 and bottoming out at HLA-C. From TCR beta sequences, most subjects' HLA-A and HLA-B alleles were reportedly predicted accurately.

As regards this clone: Its antigen is not identified.

Looked up from germline, CDR1 is DFQATT and CDR2 is SNEGSKA (reference sequence). Between the trimmed V and J ends, which lost 1 base and 9 bases, there was a span of 9 bases. The CDR3 loop spans 11 amino acids. Amplification used 60 Vbeta primers and 13 Jbeta primers. TCRdb's copy holds only in-frame clones and misses some; the assay was immunoSEQ multiplex PCR. The table records roughly 100,000 clones, roughly 71% of them present only once. The sequence came from a middle-aged man in good health and CMV-seropositive. Sequencing input: PBMCs. J is TRBJ1-2 and V is TRBV20-1; no definite D call. The CDR3 is CSARVSTSYTF. CDR3 DNA: TGCAGTGCTAGAGTGTCGACAAGCTACACCTTC.